Below are 25 T cell receptor beta chains sequenced from a single sample in a study of CD8 T cells in ankylosing spondylitis. Via MiXCR, TCRdb re-called the 5' RACE reads, giving one row per CDR3 protein. The sample records some 350,000 distinct CDR3 sequences, 14% to 15% being singletons. Input material: blood, either unsorted or a sorted T cell fraction (not recorded which). The receptors here all came from a male donor with ankylosing spondylitis or in good health (not recorded which).

This clonotype was picked up a small number of times. The CDR3 spells CASRPGRSYEQYF. DNA for the CDR3: TGTGCCAGCAGGCCGGGCCGCTCCTACGAGCAGTACTTC. The rearrangement joins TRBV12-3 or TRBV12-4 to TRBJ2-7; D is undetermined. Trimming cost V 6 bases and J 0 bases, with 9 bases left between them. The CDR3 totals 13 residues.

This sequence joins TRBV11-2 and TRBJ1-2; tentative D call: TRBD1 (5 bases). The germline CDR1 and CDR2 sequences are SGHAT and FQNNGV. The CDR3 length is 16 residues. V lost 4 bases and J 3 bases, leaving 18 bases between the germline ends. The CDR3 bases are TGTGCCAGCAGCTCCTATTACCGGGACGGGGACTATGGCTACACCTTC. This encodes CASSSYYRDGDYGYTF. The full variable domain, with the rest looked up from reference TRBV11-2 and TRBJ1-2, is EAGVAQSPRYKIIEKRQSVAFWCNPISGHATLYWYQQILGQGPKLLIQFQNNGVVDDSQLPKDRFSAERLKGVDSTLKIQPAKLEDSAVYLCASSSYYRDGDYGYTFGSGTRLTVV.

J is TRBJ2-5 and V is TRBV29-1, with TRBD2 identical over 8 bases. The V gene's germline CDR1 is SQVTM and CDR2 ANQGSEA. This CDR3 has 15 amino acids. After removal of 7 bases from V and 3 bases from J, the junction contained 13 bases not matched to a gene. CDR3 residues: CSAIHQRGPKETQYF. CDR3 nucleotide sequence: TGCAGCGCAATCCACCAGCGGGGGCCCAAAGAGACCCAGTACTTC.

There are a few counts of this clonotype. The chain combines TRBV20-1 with TRBJ2-3, with 7 nucleotides matching TRBD1. Unmatched junction bases numbered 13, after V lost 6 bases and J lost 4 bases. The germline CDR1 and CDR2 sequences are DFQATT and SNEGSKA (reference sequence). This CDR3 has 15 amino acids. CDR3 sequence (DNA): TGCAGTGCCCCAGTCGGGGACAGTGTGGCAGATACGCAGTATTTT. Translated, it gives CSAPVGDSVADTQYF.

This clonotype was observed a handful of times. The chain joins TRBV11-2 to TRBJ2-1; D remains unclear. V lost 10 bases to trimming and J lost 3 bases, with 10 bases between them. This CDR3 is 12 amino acids long. The germline V gene encodes CDR1 SGHAT and CDR2 FQNNGV. Written as DNA, the CDR3 is TGTGCCACCGGAAATTTCTACAATGAGCAGTTCTTC. Translation: CATGNFYNEQFF.

In its sample, this clonotype was seen a few times. The chain couples TRBV3-1 to TRBJ2-1; D gene ambiguous. V lost 0 bases, J lost 6 bases, and 12 bases lay in between. Looked up from germline, CDR1 is LGHDT and CDR2 is YNNKEL (reference sequence). The CDR3 loop spans 15 amino acids. Here the CDR3 DNA reads TGTGCCAGCAGCCAAGATCGTAATAGCTTCAATGAGCAGTTCTTC. Its protein product is CASSQDRNSFNEQFF.

This clonotype was observed a handful of times. The rearrangement joins TRBV5-1 to TRBJ1-4, with D hard to call. Trimming took 5 bases from V and 4 from J, leaving 12 bases between them. CDR1 is SGHRS and CDR2 is YFSETQ in the germline V gene. CDR3 length: 14 amino acids. The CDR3 DNA reads TGCGCCAGCAGTCCGGGCCCTTTTAATGAAAAACTGTTTTTT. Its protein is CASSPGPFNEKLFF.

This clonotype was counted at least ten times. The rearrangement joins TRBV20-1 to TRBJ2-5, with 9 bases matching TRBD2. This CDR3 has 14 amino acids. Germline loops: CDR1 DFQATT, CDR2 SNEGSKA (reference sequence). Losses at the gene ends were 2 bases for V and 2 bases for J; bases not matched to a gene: 3. In DNA form, the CDR3 reads TGCAGTGCTAGATCTAGCGGGATTCAAGAGACCCAGTACTTC. Translating gives CSARSSGIQETQYF.

A few counts support this clonotype. The chain carries TRBV3-1 and TRBJ2-5; TRBD2 matches at 9 bases. J was trimmed by 2 bases and V by 1 base; bases with no gene match: 2. The CDR3 extends over 15 amino acids. Germline lookup yields CDR1 LGHDT and CDR2 YNNKEL (reference sequence). Here the CDR3 reads CASSQGTSAQETQYF. The CDR3 nucleotides are TGTGCCAGCAGCCAAGGGACTAGCGCACAAGAGACCCAGTACTTC.

This sequence joins TRBV10-3 and TRBJ2-2; no clear D. V was trimmed by 0 bases and J by 6 bases, leaving 11 bases between them. This CDR3 has 15 amino acids. Germline CDR1 ENHRY, CDR2 SYGVKD. The CDR3 region is CAISESSTPAGELFF. The CDR3 DNA sequence: TGTGCCATCAGTGAGTCGAGCACGCCTGCCGGGGAGCTGTTTTTT.

V is TRBV29-1 and J is TRBJ2-7; tentatively, D is TRBD2 (5 bases). Between the trimmed V and J ends, which lost 4 bases and 2 bases, there was a span of 9 bases. The CDR3 consists of 12 residues. The germline V gene has CDR1 SQVTM and CDR2 ANQGSEA. CDR3 nucleotides: TGCAGCGTTGCCGAGACTACCTACGAGCAGTACTTC. It codes for CSVAETTYEQYF.

V and J are TRBV10-1 and TRBJ2-1; 9 nucleotides align to TRBD2. Germline assignment: CDR1 WNHNN and CDR2 SYGVQD (reference sequence). This CDR3 spans 17 amino acids. Trimming at V came to 3 bases and at J to 6 bases, leaving 12 bases not matched to a gene. The CDR3 loop reads CASSDPRGSGRTNEQFF. For the CDR3, the DNA is TGCGCCAGCAGTGACCCCAGGGGGAGCGGGAGGACCAATGAGCAGTTCTTC.

This clonotype was detected only a few times. The rearrangement joins TRBV4-2 to TRBJ2-3; TRBD2 might be the D (5 bases). CDR3 length: 14 amino acids. V gave up 0 bases and J gave up 2 bases, with 6 bases separating them. Germline-derived CDR1 and CDR2 are LGHNA and YNFKEQ. CDR3 protein: CASSQERVTDTQYF. The DNA of the CDR3 is TGTGCCAGCAGCCAAGAGAGGGTCACAGATACGCAGTATTTT.

This clonotype has only a few counts. The chain links TRBV5-1 to TRBJ1-1; a possible D gene is TRBD1 (5 bases). Germline loops: CDR1 SGHRS, CDR2 YFSETQ. The V end was cut by 7 bases, the J end by 1 base, with 11 bases between. This CDR3 is 13 amino acids long. In nucleotides, the CDR3 is TGCGCCAGCGGTTCGACAGCGAACACTGAAGCTTTCTTT. Its translation: CASGSTANTEAFF.

This clonotype was found many times. The chain has TRBV12-3 or TRBV12-4 and TRBJ1-5; no clear D gene. Trimming removed 6 bases from V and 2 bases from J, with 11 bases in between. CDR3 length: 14 amino acids. The CDR3 DNA reads TGTGCCAGCAGCCAACAGTGGGGCAATCAGCCCCAGCATTTT. It specifies CASSQQWGNQPQHF.

In DNA, the CDR3 is TGTGCCAGCAGTTACTCGAAACAGGGCACTGAAGCTTTCTTT. As protein: CASSYSKQGTEAFF. V usage is TRBV6-5 and J usage is TRBJ1-1, with D possibly TRBD1 on 6 matching bases. The CDR3 loop spans 14 amino acids. Trimming removed 0 bases from V and 4 bases from J, with 9 bases in between. Germline CDR1 MNHEY, CDR2 SVGAGI.

The chain combines TRBV6-1 with TRBJ1-1; 7 bases fit TRBD1. Germline CDR1 and CDR2: MNHNS and SASEGT. This CDR3 contains 14 residues. Germline trimming cut 2 bases from V and 3 bases from J; bases unmatched to any gene: 3. The CDR3, as DNA: TGTGCCAGCAGTGAAACAGGGGTAGACACTGAAGCTTTCTTT. The encoded protein is CASSETGVDTEAFF.

There are a few counts of this clonotype. The chain couples TRBV6-1 to TRBJ2-1, with TRBD1 identical over 7 bases. V lost 5 bases, J lost 0 bases, and 7 bases stayed unmatched. Germline assignment: CDR1 MNHNS and CDR2 SASEGT. The CDR3 has 16 amino acids. CDR3 loop: CASSKGGVSSYNEQFF. The CDR3 DNA reads TGTGCCAGCAGTAAAGGGGGCGTTAGCTCCTACAATGAGCAGTTCTTC.

This clonotype was counted many times. The CDR3 here is CASRKGTESYNEQFF. The CDR3 coding sequence is TGCGCCAGCAGGAAGGGGACTGAGTCCTACAATGAGCAGTTCTTC. The J gene is TRBJ2-1, the V gene TRBV5-1; D is perhaps TRBD2 (6 bases). Germline loops: CDR1 SGHRS, CDR2 YFSETQ. The CDR3 consists of 15 residues. V lost 5 bases to trimming and J lost 1 base, with 13 bases between them. Together with reference TRBV5-1 and TRBJ2-1, the CDR3 gives the full variable domain: KAGVTQTPRYLIKTRGQQVTLSCSPISGHRSVSWYQQTPGQGLQFLFEYFSETQRNKGNFPGRFSGRQFSNSRSEMNVSTLELGDSALYLCASRKGTESYNEQFFGPGTRLTVL.

This clonotype was counted ten times or more. J is TRBJ1-3 and V is TRBV12-3 or TRBV12-4; D unclear. Deletions cut 3 bases from V and 0 bases from J, with 9 bases between. The CDR3 length is 15 residues. The CDR3 DNA sequence: TGTGCCAGCAGTTTGCGGCAGATCTCTGGAAACACCATATATTTT. This gives the protein CASSLRQISGNTIYF.

This clonotype showed up many times. This rearrangement joins TRBV6-6 to TRBJ2-2; D not certain. The germline CDR1 and CDR2 sequences are MNHNY and SVGAGI (reference sequence). The CDR3 has 13 residues. V shed 5 bases and J shed 10 bases, with 14 bases lying between them. In nucleotides, the CDR3 is TGTGCCAGCAGTCCCTCGAGTACTCTGGAGCTGTTTTTT. Encoded protein: CASSPSSTLELFF.

There are a few counts of this clonotype. The chain employs TRBV6-1 and TRBJ1-6, with 7 bases identical to TRBD1. V was pared by 6 bases and J by 10 bases, with 18 bases of the junction left unmatched. Per germline, CDR1 MNHNS and CDR2 SASEGT. CDR3 length: 17 amino acids. The CDR3 DNA reads TGTGCCAGCAGGTTCCGACAGGGTCTCGAACTGGGATCACCCCTCCACTTT. This codes for CASRFRQGLELGSPLHF.

The V and J genes are TRBV12-3 or TRBV12-4 and TRBJ2-3; 8 nucleotides agree with TRBD2. J gave up 5 bases and V 3 bases, and 7 bases lay outside the gene matches. The CDR3 spans 15 residues. This chain's CDR3 is CASSFAGGAEDTQYF. In nucleotides, the CDR3 is TGTGCCAGCAGTTTCGCCGGGGGGGCCGAAGATACGCAGTATTTT.

This clonotype was seen a few times. The chain links TRBV20-1 to TRBJ2-3; no definite D call. This CDR3 has 11 residues. Per germline, CDR1 DFQATT and CDR2 SNEGSKA (reference sequence). Trimming removed 6 bases from V and 4 bases from J, with 8 bases in between. The CDR3 sequence is CSARPSDTQYF. The CDR3, as DNA: TGCAGTGCGCGTCCGTCAGATACGCAGTATTTT.

This clonotype was seen at least ten times. The chain uses TRBV7-2 and TRBJ1-1, with a weak D call TRBD1 (5 bases). The V end lost 2 bases, the J end lost 5 bases, and 12 bases lay between the germline ends. The CDR3 runs 14 residues. The germline V gene encodes CDR1 SGHTA and CDR2 FQGNSA. For the CDR3, the DNA is TGTGCCAGCAGCTTAATGATCAGGGCGACTGAAGCTTTCTTT. It is translated as CASSLMIRATEAFF.